The rows below give T cell receptor beta chains drawn from one sample of a study of T-cell reconstitution after alpha-beta-depleted transplantation in children. TCRdb recomputed calls from the PCR reads with MiXCR, one row per CDR3 protein. Among about 610,000 distinct CDR3 sequences listed, 10% were seen once. The sequencing here drew on PBMCs from the stem cell graft donor, taken from the stem cell graft. All receptors come from a human donor who donated a stem cell graft to a child with acute myeloid leukemia. CDR3s leave out the opening cysteine and the closing phenylalanine or tryptophan.

j_call v_call cdr3_length cdr3_aa
TRBJ2-1 TRBV3-1 9 ASRGVHEQF
TRBJ1-1 TRBV2 12 ASSEARAYTEAF
TRBJ1-1 TRBV6-2/TRBV6-3 10 ASQLGGTEAF
TRBJ2-1 TRBV5-1 12 ASRQGRTSNEQF
TRBJ2-5 TRBV13 12 ASRLGGSKETQY
TRBJ1-1 TRBV7-9 14 ASSWRGTGRKWEAF
TRBJ1-4 TRBV5-1 14 ASSSTQTVLGEKLF
TRBJ2-5 TRBV7-8 16 ASSLSNSAWDYQETQY
TRBJ2-2 TRBV18 15 ASSPVGDLRGTGELF
TRBJ2-7 TRBV15 15 ATSREPNAETSYEQY
TRBJ2-7 TRBV6-2/TRBV6-3 12 ASSPRRGQYEQY
TRBJ2-7 TRBV5-5 13 ASSLAAQGNAEQY
TRBJ2-5 TRBV4-2 14 ASSHPRAASEETQY
TRBJ1-5 TRBV28 14 ASSLEFTGVGQPQH
TRBJ2-4 TRBV6-4 14 ASSGPSGRAKNIQY
TRBJ1-4 TRBV6-5 14 ASSYGVAGWGEKLF
TRBJ2-1 TRBV24-1 12 ATSDLAGGNEQF
TRBJ2-1 TRBV12-3/TRBV12-4 14 ASSLRTSGTYNEQF
TRBJ2-1 TRBV28 15 ASSPPTSGSIHNEQF
TRBJ2-3 TRBV6-5 17 ASSYPHNSGSYSTDTQY
TRBJ2-1 TRBV20-1 13 SARDGTSGSREQF
TRBJ1-4 TRBV28 12 ASGRGGTNEKLF
TRBJ2-3 TRBV12-3/TRBV12-4 12 ASSPTWSTDTQY
TRBJ2-5 TRBV5-1 12 ASSLGTGRETQY
TRBJ1-4 TRBV28 13 ASSSLRGLGEKLF
TRBJ2-1 TRBV11-2 15 ASSLVFGTSGNNEQF
TRBJ2-2 TRBV6-2/TRBV6-3 13 ASGPGRDYTGELF
TRBJ2-5 TRBV12-3/TRBV12-4 11 ASSLRGVETQY
TRBJ2-7 TRBV7-2 15 ASSPRALAAGTYEQY
TRBJ2-7 TRBV7-2 13 ASSPGLTGSYEQY
TRBJ1-4 TRBV20-1 13 SANQNSGKNEKLF
TRBJ2-1 TRBV6-4 13 ASSVAGGANNEQF
TRBJ1-1 TRBV5-1 12 ASSLGQGGTEAF
TRBJ2-6 TRBV5-1 14 ASSLSQGSGANVLT
TRBJ2-1 TRBV7-2 10 ASSDLVGEQF